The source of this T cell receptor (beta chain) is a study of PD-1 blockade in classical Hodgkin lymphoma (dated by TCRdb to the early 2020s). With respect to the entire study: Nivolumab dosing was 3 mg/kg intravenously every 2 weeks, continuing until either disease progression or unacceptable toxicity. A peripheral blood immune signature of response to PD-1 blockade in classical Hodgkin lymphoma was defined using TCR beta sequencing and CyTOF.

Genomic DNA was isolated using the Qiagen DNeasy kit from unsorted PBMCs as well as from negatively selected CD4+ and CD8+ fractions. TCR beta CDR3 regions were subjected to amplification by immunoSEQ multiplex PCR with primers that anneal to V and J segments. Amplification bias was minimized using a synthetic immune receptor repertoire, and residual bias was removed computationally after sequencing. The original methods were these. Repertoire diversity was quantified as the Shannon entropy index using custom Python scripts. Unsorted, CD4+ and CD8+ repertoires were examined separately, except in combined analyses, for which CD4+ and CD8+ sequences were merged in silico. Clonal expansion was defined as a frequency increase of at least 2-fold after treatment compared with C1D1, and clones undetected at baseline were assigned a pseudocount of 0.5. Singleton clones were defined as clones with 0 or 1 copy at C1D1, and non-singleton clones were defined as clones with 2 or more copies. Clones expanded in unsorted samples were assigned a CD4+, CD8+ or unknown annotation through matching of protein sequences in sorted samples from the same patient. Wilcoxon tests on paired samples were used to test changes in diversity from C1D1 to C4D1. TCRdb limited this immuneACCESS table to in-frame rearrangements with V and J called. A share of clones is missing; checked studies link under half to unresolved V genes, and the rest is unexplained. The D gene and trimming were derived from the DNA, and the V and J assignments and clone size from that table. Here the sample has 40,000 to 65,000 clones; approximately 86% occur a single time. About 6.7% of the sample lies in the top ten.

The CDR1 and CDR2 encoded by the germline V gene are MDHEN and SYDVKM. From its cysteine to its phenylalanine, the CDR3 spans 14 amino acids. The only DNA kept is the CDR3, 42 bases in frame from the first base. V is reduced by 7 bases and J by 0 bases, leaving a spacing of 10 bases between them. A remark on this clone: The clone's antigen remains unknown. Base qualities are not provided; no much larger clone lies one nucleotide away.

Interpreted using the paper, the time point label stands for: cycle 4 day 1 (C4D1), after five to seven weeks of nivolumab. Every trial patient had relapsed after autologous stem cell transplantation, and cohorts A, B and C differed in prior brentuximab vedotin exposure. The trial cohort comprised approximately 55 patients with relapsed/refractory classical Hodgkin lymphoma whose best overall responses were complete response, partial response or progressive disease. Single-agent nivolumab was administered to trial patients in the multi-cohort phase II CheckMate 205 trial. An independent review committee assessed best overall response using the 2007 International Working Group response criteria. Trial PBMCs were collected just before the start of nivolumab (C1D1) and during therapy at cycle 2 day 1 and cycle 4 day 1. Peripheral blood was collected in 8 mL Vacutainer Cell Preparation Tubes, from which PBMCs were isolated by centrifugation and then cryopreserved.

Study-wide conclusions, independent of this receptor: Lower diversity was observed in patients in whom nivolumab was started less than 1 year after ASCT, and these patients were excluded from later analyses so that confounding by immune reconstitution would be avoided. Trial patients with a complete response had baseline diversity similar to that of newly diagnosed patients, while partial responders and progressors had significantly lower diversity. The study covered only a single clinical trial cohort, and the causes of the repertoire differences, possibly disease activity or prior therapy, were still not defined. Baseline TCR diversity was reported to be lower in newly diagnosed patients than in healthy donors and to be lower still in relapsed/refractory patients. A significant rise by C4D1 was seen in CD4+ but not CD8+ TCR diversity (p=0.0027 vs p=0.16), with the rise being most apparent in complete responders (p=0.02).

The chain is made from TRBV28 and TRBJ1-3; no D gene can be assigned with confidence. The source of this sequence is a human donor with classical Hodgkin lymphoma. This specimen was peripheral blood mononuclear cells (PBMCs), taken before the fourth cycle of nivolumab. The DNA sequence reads TGTGCCAGCAACCCCAGGAGCTCTGGAAACACCATATATTTT. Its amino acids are CASNPRSSGNTIYF. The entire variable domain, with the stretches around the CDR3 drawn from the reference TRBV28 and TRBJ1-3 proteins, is DVKVTQSSRYLVKRTGEKVFLECVQDMDHENMFWYRQDPGLGLRLIYFSYDVKMKEKGDIPEGYSVSREKKERFSLILESASTNQTSMYLCASNPRSSGNTIYFGEGSWLTVV.